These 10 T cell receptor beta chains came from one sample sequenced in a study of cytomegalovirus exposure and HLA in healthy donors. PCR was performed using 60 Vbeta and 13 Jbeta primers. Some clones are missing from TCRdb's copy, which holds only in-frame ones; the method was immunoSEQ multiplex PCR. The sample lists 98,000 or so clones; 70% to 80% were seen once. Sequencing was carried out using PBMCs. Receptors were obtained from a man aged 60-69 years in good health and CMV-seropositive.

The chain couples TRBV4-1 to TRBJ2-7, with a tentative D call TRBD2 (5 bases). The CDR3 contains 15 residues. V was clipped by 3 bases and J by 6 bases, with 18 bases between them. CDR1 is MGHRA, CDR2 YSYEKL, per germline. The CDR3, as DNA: TGCGCCAGCAGCCATCCCGGGGAACACCCTGGCGAGCAGTACTTC. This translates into CASSHPGEHPGEQYF.

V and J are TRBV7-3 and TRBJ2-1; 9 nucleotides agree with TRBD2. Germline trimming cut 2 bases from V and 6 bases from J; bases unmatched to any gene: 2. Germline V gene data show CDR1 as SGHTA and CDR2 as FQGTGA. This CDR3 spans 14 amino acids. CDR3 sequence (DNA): TGTGCCAGCAGCTTAGCGGGGGGGCTCAATGAGCAGTTCTTC. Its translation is CASSLAGGLNEQFF.

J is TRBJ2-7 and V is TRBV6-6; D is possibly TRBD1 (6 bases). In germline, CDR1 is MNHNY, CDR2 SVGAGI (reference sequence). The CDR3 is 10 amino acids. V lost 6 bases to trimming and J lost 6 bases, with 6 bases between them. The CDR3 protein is CASRDSEQYF. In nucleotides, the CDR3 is TGTGCCAGCAGGGACAGCGAGCAGTACTTC.

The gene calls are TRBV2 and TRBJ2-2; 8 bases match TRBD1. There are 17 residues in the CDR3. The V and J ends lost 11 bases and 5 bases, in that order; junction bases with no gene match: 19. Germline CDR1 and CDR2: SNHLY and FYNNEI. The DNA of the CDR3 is TGTGCCGGCACCGCTCGCGTACAGGGGGTACGGACCGGGGAGCTGTTTTTT. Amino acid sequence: CAGTARVQGVRTGELFF. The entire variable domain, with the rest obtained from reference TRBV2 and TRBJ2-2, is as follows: EPEVTQTPSHQVTQMGQEVILRCVPISNHLYFYWYRQILGQKVEFLVSFYNNEISEKSEIFDDQFSVERPDGSNFTLKIRSTKLEDSAMYFCAGTARVQGVRTGELFFGEGSRLTVL.

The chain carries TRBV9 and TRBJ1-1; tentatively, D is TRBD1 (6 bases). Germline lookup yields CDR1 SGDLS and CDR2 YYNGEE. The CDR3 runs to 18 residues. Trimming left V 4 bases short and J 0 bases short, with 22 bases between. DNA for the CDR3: TGTGCCAGCAGCCCAGCGAGGGGGAGTATGGTAGTGAACACTGAAGCTTTCTTT. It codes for CASSPARGSMVVNTEAFF.

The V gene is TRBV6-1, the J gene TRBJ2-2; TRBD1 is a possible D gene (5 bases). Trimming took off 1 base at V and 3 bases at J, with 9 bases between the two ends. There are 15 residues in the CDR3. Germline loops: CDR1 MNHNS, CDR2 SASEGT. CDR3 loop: CASSEGQGYTGELFF. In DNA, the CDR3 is TGTGCCAGCAGTGAAGGGCAGGGCTACACCGGGGAGCTGTTTTTT.

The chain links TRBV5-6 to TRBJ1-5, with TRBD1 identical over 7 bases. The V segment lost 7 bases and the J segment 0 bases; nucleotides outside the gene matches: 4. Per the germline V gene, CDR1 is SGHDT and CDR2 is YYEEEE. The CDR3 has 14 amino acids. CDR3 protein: CASGRQGSNQPQHF. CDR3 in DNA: TGTGCCAGCGGGCGACAGGGTAGCAATCAGCCCCAGCATTTT.

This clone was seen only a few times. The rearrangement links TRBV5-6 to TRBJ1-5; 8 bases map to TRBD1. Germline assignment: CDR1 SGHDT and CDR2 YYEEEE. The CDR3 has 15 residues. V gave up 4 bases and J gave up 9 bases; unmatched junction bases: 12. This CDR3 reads CASSQGTGFSGPQHF. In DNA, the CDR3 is TGTGCCAGCAGCCAAGGGACAGGCTTCAGTGGGCCCCAGCATTTT.

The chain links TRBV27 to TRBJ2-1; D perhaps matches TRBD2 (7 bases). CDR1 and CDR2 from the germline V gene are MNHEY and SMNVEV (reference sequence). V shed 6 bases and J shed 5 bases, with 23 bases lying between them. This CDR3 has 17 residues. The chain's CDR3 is CASRGAGRVLIHNEQFF. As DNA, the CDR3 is TGTGCCAGCAGGGGGGCAGGGAGGGTGTTAATCCACAATGAGCAGTTCTTC.

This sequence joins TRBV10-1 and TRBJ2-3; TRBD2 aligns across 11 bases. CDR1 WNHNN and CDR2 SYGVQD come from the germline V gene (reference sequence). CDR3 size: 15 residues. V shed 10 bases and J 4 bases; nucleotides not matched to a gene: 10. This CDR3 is CATSQLAGVADTQYF. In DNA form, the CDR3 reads TGCGCCACCTCCCAACTAGCGGGGGTCGCAGATACGCAGTATTTT.